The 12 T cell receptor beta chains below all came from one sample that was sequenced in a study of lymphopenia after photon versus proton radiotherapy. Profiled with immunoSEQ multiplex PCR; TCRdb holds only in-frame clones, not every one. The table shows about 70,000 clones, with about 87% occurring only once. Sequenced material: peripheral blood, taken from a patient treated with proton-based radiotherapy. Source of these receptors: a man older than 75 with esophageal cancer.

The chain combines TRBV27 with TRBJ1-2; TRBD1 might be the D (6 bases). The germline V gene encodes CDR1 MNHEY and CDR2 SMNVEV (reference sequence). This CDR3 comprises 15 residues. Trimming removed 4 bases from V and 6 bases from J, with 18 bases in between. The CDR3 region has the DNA TGTGCCAGCAGTTCTCCAGGGGCCCTTACGGATGGCTACACCTTC. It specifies CASSSPGALTDGYTF.

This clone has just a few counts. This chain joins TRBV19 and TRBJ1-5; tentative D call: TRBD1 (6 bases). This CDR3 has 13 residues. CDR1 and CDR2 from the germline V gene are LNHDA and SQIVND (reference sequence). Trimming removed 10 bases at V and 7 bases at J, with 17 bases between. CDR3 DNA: TGTGCCACTAAACAGGGAAGTGGGCAGCCCCAGCATTTT. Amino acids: CATKQGSGQPQHF.

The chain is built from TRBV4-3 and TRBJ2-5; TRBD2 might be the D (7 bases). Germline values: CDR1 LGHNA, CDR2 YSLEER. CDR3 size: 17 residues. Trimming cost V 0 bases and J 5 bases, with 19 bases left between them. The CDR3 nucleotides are TGCGCCAGCAGCCAAGACGCTGGGAGGGGGACGGCGGAGACCCAGTACTTC. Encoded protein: CASSQDAGRGTAETQYF.

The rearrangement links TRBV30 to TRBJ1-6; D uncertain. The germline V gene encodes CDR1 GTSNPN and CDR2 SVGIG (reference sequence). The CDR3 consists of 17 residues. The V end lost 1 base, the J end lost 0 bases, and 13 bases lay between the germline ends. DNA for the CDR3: TGTGCCTGGAGTGATGGACGGTTAAGCTCCTATAATTCACCCCTCCACTTT. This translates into CAWSDGRLSSYNSPLHF.

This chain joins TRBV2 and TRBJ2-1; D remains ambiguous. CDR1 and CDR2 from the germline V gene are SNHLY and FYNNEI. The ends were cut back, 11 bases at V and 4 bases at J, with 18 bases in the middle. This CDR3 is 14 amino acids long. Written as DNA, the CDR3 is TGTGCCCTTGAGGACCTTCTGGGTTACAATGAGCAGTTCTTC. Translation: CALEDLLGYNEQFF.

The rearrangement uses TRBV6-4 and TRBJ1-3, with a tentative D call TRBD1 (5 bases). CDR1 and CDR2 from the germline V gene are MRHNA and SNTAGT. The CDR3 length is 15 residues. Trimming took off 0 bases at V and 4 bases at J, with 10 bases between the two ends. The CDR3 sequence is CASSDSPGPGNTIYF. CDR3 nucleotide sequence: TGTGCCAGCAGTGACTCGCCGGGACCAGGAAACACCATATATTTT.

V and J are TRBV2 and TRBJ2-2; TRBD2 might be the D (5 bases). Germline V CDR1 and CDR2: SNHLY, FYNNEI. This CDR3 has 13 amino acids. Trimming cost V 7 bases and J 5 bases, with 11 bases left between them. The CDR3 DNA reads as TGTGCCAGCAAGGTCGGACTGACCGGGGAGCTGTTTTTT. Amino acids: CASKVGLTGELFF.

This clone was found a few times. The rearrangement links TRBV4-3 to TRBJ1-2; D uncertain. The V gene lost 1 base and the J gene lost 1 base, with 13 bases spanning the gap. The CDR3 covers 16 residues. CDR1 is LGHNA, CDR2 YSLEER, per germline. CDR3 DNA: TGCGCCAGCAGCCAAGTAAGGCAACTTATTAACTATGGCTACACCTTC. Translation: CASSQVRQLINYGYTF.

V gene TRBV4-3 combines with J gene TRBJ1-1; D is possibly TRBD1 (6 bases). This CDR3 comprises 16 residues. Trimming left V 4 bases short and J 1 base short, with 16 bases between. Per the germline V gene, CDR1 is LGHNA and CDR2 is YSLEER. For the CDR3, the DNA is TGCGCCAGCAGCCTTTGGAAGGGGGGGAGGAACACTGAAGCTTTCTTT. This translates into CASSLWKGGRNTEAFF.

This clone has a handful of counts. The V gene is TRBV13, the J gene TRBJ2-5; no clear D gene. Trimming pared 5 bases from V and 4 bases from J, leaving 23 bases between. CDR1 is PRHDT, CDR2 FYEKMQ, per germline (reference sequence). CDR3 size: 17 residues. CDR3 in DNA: TGTGCCAGCAGCCCCCCAACCCTGGACCCCCCCGGAGAGACCCAGTACTTC. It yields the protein CASSPPTLDPPGETQYF.

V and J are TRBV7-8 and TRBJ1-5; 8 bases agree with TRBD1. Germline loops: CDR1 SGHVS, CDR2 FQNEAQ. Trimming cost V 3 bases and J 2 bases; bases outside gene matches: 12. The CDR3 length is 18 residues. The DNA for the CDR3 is TGTGCCAGCAGCTTGGGGCAGGGGGCGAGGGGCGGCAATCAGCCCCAGCATTTT. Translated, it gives CASSLGQGARGGNQPQHF.

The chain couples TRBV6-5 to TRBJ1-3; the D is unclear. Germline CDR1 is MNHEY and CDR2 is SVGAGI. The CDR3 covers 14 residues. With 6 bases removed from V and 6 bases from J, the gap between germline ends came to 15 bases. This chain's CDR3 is CASSNGWNSNTIYF. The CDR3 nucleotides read TGTGCCAGCAGCAACGGGTGGAATTCAAACACCATATATTTT.